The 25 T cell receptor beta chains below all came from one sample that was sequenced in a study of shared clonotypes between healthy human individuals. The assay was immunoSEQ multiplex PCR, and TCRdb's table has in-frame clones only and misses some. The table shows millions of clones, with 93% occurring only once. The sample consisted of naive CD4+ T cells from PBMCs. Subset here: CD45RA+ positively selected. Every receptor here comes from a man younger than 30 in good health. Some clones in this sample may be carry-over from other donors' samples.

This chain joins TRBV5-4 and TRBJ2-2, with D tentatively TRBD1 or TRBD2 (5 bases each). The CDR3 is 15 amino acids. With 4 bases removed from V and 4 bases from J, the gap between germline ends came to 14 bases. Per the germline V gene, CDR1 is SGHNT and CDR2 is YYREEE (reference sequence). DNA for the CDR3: TGTGCCAGCAGCCCGGGACCAGGAGGCACCGGGGAGCTGTTTTTT. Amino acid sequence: CASSPGPGGTGELFF.

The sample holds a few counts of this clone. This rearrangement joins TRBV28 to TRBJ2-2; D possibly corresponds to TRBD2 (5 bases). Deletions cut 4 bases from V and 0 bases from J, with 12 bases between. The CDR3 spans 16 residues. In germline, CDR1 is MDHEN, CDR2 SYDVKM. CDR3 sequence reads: CASSSAAKPNTGELFF. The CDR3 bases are TGTGCCAGCAGTTCAGCGGCAAAGCCGAACACCGGGGAGCTGTTTTTT.

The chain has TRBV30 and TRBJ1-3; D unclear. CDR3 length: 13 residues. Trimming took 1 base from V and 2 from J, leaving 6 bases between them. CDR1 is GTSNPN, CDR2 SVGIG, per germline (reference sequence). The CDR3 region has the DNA TGTGCCTGGAGTGGGCAGACTGGAAACACCATATATTTT. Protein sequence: CAWSGQTGNTIYF.

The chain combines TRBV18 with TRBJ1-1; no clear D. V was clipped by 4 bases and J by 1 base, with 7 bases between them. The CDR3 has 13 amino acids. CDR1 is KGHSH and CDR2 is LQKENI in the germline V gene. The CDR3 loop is CASSLPGNTEAFF. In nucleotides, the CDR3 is TGTGCCAGCTCACTTCCGGGGAACACTGAAGCTTTCTTT.

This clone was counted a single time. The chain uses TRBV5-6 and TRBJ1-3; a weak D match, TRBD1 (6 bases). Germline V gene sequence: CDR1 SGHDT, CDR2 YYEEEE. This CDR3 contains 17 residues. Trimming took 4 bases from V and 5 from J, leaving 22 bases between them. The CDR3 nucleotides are TGTGCCAGCAGCCAGGGGTACGGCCTTACGCCCAGAAACACCATATATTTT. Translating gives CASSQGYGLTPRNTIYF.

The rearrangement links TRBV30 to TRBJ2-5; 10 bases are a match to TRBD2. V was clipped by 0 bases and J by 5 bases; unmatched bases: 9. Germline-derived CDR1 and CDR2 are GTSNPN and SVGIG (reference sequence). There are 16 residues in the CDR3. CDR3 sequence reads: CAWSVLASGSWETQYF. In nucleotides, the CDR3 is TGTGCCTGGAGTGTTCTGGCTAGCGGGAGTTGGGAGACCCAGTACTTC.

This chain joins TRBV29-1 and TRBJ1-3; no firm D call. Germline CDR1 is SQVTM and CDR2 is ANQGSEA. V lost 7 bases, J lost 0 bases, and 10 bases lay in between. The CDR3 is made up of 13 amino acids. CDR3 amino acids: CSAEGFSGNTIYF. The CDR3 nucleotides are TGCAGCGCCGAGGGTTTCTCTGGAAACACCATATATTTT.

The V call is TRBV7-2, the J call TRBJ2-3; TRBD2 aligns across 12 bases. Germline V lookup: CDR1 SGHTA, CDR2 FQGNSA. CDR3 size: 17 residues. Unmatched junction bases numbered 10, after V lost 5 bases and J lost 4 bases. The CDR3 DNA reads TGTGCCAGCAGCCACCCTAGCGGGAGGGCCCTTTCAGATACGCAGTATTTT. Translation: CASSHPSGRALSDTQYF.

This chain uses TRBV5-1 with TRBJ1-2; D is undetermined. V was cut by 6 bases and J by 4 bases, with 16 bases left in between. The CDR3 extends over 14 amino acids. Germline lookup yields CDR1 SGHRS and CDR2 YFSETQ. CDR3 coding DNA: TGCGCCAGCAAACCGGACCCTACTCTCTATGGCTACACCTTC. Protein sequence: CASKPDPTLYGYTF.

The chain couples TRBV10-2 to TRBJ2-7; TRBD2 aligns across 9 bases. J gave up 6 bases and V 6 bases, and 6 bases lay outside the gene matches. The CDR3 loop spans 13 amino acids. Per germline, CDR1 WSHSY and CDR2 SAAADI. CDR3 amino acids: CASRVREGLEQYF. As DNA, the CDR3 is TGCGCCAGCAGGGTGCGGGAGGGCCTCGAGCAGTACTTC.

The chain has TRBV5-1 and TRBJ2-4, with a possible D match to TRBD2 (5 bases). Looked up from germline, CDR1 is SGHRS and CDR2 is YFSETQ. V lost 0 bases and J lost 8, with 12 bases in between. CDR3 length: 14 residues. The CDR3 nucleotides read TGCGCCAGCAGCTTGGCGGGGATTGGGGACATTCAGTACTTC. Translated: CASSLAGIGDIQYF.

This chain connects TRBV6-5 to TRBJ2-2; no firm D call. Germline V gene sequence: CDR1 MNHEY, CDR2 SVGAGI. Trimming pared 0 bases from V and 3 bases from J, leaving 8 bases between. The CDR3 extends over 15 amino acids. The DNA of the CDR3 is TGTGCCAGCAGTTACTCGAGAGGTCACACCGGGGAGCTGTTTTTT. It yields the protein CASSYSRGHTGELFF.

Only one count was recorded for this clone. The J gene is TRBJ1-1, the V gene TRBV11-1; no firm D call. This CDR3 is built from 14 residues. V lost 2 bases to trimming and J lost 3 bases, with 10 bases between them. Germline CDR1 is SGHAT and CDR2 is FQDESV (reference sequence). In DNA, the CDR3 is TGTGCCAGCAGCTTAAGAGGTTTTTACACTGAAGCTTTCTTT. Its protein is CASSLRGFYTEAFF.

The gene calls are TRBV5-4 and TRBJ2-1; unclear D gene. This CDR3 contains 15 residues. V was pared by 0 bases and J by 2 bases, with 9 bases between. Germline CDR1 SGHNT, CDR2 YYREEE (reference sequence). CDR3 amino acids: CASSLGGRAYNEQFF. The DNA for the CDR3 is TGTGCCAGCAGCTTGGGCGGAAGAGCCTACAATGAGCAGTTCTTC.

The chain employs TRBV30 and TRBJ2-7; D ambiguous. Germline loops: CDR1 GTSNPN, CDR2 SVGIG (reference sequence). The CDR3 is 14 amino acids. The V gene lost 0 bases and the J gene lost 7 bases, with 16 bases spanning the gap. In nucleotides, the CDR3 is TGTGCCTGGAGTGTAGGGCAGGCTTCTCGGGAGCAGTACTTC. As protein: CAWSVGQASREQYF.

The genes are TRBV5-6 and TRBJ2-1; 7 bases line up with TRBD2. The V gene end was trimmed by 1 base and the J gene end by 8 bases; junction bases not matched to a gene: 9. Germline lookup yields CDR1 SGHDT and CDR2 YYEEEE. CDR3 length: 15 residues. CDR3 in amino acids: CASSLPPRAGDEQFF. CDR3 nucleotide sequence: TGTGCCAGCAGCTTGCCCCCCAGGGCGGGAGATGAGCAGTTCTTC.

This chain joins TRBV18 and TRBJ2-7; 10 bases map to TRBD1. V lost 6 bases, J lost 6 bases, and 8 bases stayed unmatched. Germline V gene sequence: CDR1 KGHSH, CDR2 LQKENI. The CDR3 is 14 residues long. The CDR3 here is CASSTGTGEGEQYF. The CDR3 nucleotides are TGTGCCAGCTCGACCGGGACAGGGGAGGGCGAGCAGTACTTC.

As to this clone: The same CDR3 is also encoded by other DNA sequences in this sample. In DNA, the CDR3 is TGTGCCAGCAGCTTAGCGGGTCAAACAGATACGCAGTATTTT. Translating gives CASSLAGQTDTQYF. The chain employs TRBV7-2 and TRBJ2-3; D is ambiguous. The V and J ends lost 0 bases and 3 bases respectively, with 7 bases between them. There are 14 residues in the CDR3. Looked up from germline, CDR1 is SGHTA and CDR2 is FQGNSA.

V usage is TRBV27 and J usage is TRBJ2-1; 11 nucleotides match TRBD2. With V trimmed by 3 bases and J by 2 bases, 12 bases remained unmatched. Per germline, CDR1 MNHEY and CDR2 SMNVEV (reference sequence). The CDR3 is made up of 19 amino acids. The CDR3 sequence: CASSFFSGRAKATYNEQFF. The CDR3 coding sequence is TGTGCCAGCAGTTTCTTTAGCGGGAGGGCCAAAGCCACCTACAATGAGCAGTTCTTC.

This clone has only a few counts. The DNA for the CDR3 is TGCGCCAGCAGCCCCGGGACTTACCACTACGAGCAGTACTTC. Translating gives CASSPGTYHYEQYF. This sequence joins TRBV5-1 and TRBJ2-7; D may be TRBD2 (6 bases). Trimming stripped 4 bases from V and 3 bases from J, with 14 bases between. The CDR3 is 14 residues long. Germline-derived CDR1 and CDR2 are SGHRS and YFSETQ.

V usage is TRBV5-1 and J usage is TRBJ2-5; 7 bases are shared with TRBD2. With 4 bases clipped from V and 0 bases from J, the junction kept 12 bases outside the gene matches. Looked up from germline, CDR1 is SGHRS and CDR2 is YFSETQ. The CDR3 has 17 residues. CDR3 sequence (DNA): TGCGCCAGCAGCGGCGGGCTAGCGGAAGGGTACCAAGAGACCCAGTACTTC. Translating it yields CASSGGLAEGYQETQYF.

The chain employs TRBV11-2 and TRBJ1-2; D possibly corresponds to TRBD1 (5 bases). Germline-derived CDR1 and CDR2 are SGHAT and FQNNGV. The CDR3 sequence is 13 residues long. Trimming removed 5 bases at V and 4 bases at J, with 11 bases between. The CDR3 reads CASSVGTAYGYTF. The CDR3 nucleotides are TGTGCCAGCAGCGTCGGGACGGCCTATGGCTACACCTTC.

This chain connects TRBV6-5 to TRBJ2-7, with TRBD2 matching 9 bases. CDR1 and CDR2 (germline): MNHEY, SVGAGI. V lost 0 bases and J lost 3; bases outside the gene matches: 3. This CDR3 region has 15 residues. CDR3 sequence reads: CASSYSGTSSYEQYF. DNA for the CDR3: TGTGCCAGCAGTTACTCGGGGACTAGCAGCTACGAGCAGTACTTC.

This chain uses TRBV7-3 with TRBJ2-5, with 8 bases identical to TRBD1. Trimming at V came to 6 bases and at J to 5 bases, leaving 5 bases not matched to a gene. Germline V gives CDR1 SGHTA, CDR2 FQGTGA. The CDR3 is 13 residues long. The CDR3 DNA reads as TGTGCCAGCAGGGCCACAGGGGGGGAGACCCAGTACTTC. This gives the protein CASRATGGETQYF.

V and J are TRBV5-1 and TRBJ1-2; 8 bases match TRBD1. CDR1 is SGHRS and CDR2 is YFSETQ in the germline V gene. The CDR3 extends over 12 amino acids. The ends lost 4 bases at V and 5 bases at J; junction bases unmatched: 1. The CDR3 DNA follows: TGCGCCAGCAGCCGACAGGGGTATGGCTACACCTTC. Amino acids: CASSRQGYGYTF.